This T cell receptor (beta chain) was identified during a study of cytomegalovirus exposure and HLA in healthy donors. Study-level information: Some 90 million unique TCRs from HLA-typed donors were held in an early data release.

As concerns this clone: The antigen is not known.

The PCR employed 60 Vbeta primers together with 13 Jbeta primers. Methods used by the authors: The count from a later analysis was tens of millions of unique TCR beta chains, some 11 million of them shared. Clones were sequenced by immunoSEQ multiplex PCR, and TCRdb holds only the in-frame ones, with some missing. That table gives V, J and clone size, and the DNA gave D and trimming. The table shows 75,000 to 95,000 clones, with over 80% occurring only once. Notes on the study in general: A reported reduction in N-insertions relative to the roughly 640-donor mean was seen in an Asian-associated ancestry cluster in a later analysis. Roughly even sequencing depth across donors was the assumption behind the presence/absence analyses.

The germline V gene encodes CDR1 SGHTA and CDR2 FQGNSA. CDR3 length: 16 amino acids. Deletions cut 0 bases from V and 8 bases from J, with 19 bases between. Sequencing used PBMCs. The TCR originated in a man between 18 and 29 years old in good health and CMV-seronegative. V and J are TRBV7-2 and TRBJ1-2; TRBD1 might be the D (6 bases). The CDR3 protein is CASSLARGGQLKGYTF. The CDR3 DNA follows: TGTGCCAGCAGCTTAGCGCGGGGGGGCCAACTGAAGGGCTACACCTTC.